This is a list of T cell receptor beta chains from one sample in a study of beta chain features in type 1 diabetes. Profiling relied on immunoSEQ multiplex PCR, and the TCRdb table lists in-frame clones only, not all of them. The table has 400,000 or so clones, 9.6% seen once. Material for sequencing was central memory CD4+ T cells from blood. These receptors all stem from a man younger than 40 with type 1 diabetes. Each CDR3 is given with its conserved first and last residue. D genes are given only for firm matches. Clone size, where shown, is once, few, many, or a class for clones that have expanded.

TRBV4-3	TRBJ2-1	many	.	TGCGCCAGCAGCCCGGCGGACTCCTGGGGGGAGCAGTTCTTC	CASSPADSWGEQFF
TRBV14	TRBJ2-1	many	.	TGTGCCAGCAGCCCCTCGATGTGGCAGTCTTCCTACAATGAGCAGTTCTTC	CASSPSMWQSSYNEQFF
TRBV13	TRBJ2-1	.	TRBD2	TGTGCCAGTGGGACTAGCGGGAGTAAATCTAGGTTCTTC	CASGTSGSKSRFF
TRBV18	TRBJ2-1	.	TRBD1	TGTGCCAGCTCACCCGGACAGGGCCAATACAATGAGCAGTTCTTC	CASSPGQGQYNEQFF
TRBV7-9	TRBJ1-6	few	TRBD1	TGTGCCAGCAGCCGGACAGGAAATTCACCCCTCCACTTT	CASSRTGNSPLHF
TRBV7-9	TRBJ2-2	few	TRBD2	TGCGCCAGCAGCCAAGAATGGGCGGGAGTCACCGGGGAGCTGTTTTTT	CASSQEWAGVTGELFF
TRBV5-1	TRBJ2-6	.	.	TGCGCCAGCGGTCAGGGTGAGGCCAACGTCCTGACTTTC	CASGQGEANVLTF
TRBV28	TRBJ2-1	few	.	TGTGCCAGCAGCCCACCCCCGGGGATCGAGGATTACAATGAGCAGTTCTTC	CASSPPPGIEDYNEQFF
TRBV7-2	TRBJ2-5	.	TRBD2	TGTGCCAGCAGCTTAATCCTAGCGGGAGACGAGACCCAGTACTTC	CASSLILAGDETQYF
TRBV10-3	TRBJ2-7	few	TRBD1	TGTGCCATCAGTGGTCGACAGGGTGAAAACGAGCAGTACTTC	CAISGRQGENEQYF